Below, 32 T cell receptor beta chains from the same sample are listed, as sequenced in a study of early stage breast cancer tumors. Sequencing was performed with immunoSEQ multiplex PCR; in TCRdb, only in-frame clones are kept and a portion is missing. The sample includes 25,000 to 30,000 clones, around 70% seen only once; the top ten take around 34%. The sequenced sample was blood. These TCRs come from a person aged 45 to 59 with breast cancer.

The V and J genes are TRBV6-5 and TRBJ2-2; D gene uncertain. The V end lost 2 bases, the J end lost 2 bases, and 6 bases lay between the germline ends. The CDR3 extends over 14 amino acids. Germline V CDR1 and CDR2: MNHEY, SVGAGI. CDR3 bases: TGTGCCAGCAGTTACGCGGAAAACACCGGGGAGCTGTTTTTT. Its translation: CASSYAENTGELFF.

This chain connects TRBV5-4 to TRBJ2-3; D might be TRBD2 (6 bases). This CDR3 is 16 amino acids long. Germline V gene data show CDR1 as SGHNT and CDR2 as YYREEE (reference sequence). The V and J ends lost 3 bases and 2 bases respectively, with 16 bases between them. CDR3 nucleotides: TGTGCCAGCAGCTCGGGGGAGGCTAGACACACAGATACGCAGTATTTT. Residues: CASSSGEARHTDTQYF.

CDR3 residues: CASSQVGQARSYEQYF. For the CDR3, the DNA is TGTGCCAGCAGCCAAGTGGGTCAGGCCCGCTCCTACGAGCAGTACTTC. The chain joins TRBV4-2 to TRBJ2-7; D is unclear. The germline V gene has CDR1 LGHNA and CDR2 YNFKEQ. The CDR3 is made up of 16 amino acids. The V end was cut by 1 base, the J end by 0 bases, with 13 bases between.

The chain has TRBV11-2 and TRBJ1-2; no definite D call. V was pared by 3 bases and J by 3 bases, with 11 bases between. This CDR3 region has 14 residues. From germline, CDR1 is SGHAT and CDR2 FQNNGV. The CDR3 reads CASSLEAEYYGYTF. For the CDR3, the DNA is TGTGCCAGCAGCTTGGAGGCGGAATACTATGGCTACACCTTC. The full variable domain, completed using reference TRBV11-2 and TRBJ1-2, is EAGVAQSPRYKIIEKRQSVAFWCNPISGHATLYWYQQILGQGPKLLIQFQNNGVVDDSQLPKDRFSAERLKGVDSTLKIQPAKLEDSAVYLCASSLEAEYYGYTFGSGTRLTVV.

The genes are TRBV19 and TRBJ1-4; D call uncertain. The CDR3 is 15 amino acids. Trimming pared 3 bases from V and 7 bases from J, leaving 15 bases between. Per germline, CDR1 LNHDA and CDR2 SQIVND (reference sequence). Here the CDR3 reads CASSIRALYGEKLFF. CDR3 sequence (DNA): TGTGCCAGTAGTATCCGAGCCCTATATGGTGAAAAACTGTTTTTT.

The chain employs TRBV5-4 and TRBJ2-7, with 15 positions matching TRBD2. This CDR3 spans 15 amino acids. J was trimmed by 7 bases and V by 4 bases; bases with no gene match: 6. Germline V lookup: CDR1 SGHNT, CDR2 YYREEE (reference sequence). The CDR3 loop reads CASSTGLAGGLEQYF. CDR3 nucleotide sequence: TGTGCCAGCAGCACCGGACTAGCGGGAGGGCTTGAGCAGTACTTC.

The V gene is TRBV27, the J gene TRBJ2-7; 7 nucleotides line up with TRBD1. Germline values: CDR1 MNHEY, CDR2 SMNVEV (reference sequence). This CDR3 region has 15 residues. With V trimmed by 6 bases and J by 1 base, 9 bases remained unmatched. Here the CDR3 DNA reads TGTGCCAGCAGCCAGTCCGGGACAGCATCCTACGAGCAGTACTTC. It specifies CASSQSGTASYEQYF.

The J gene is TRBJ2-7, the V gene TRBV5-6; the D is unclear. V lost 1 base and J 0 bases, leaving 5 bases between the germline ends. The CDR3 consists of 13 residues. The V gene's germline CDR1 is SGHDT and CDR2 YYEEEE. CDR3 DNA: TGTGCCAGCAGCTTGTACAGCTCCTACGAGCAGTACTTC. Amino acid sequence: CASSLYSSYEQYF.

This chain connects TRBV19 to TRBJ1-2, with D possibly TRBD1 on 5 matching bases. CDR1 and CDR2 (germline): LNHDA, SQIVND (reference sequence). The CDR3 consists of 15 residues. Trimming stripped 5 bases from V and 4 bases from J, with 17 bases between. CDR3: CASSSHPGVGYGYTF. In nucleotides, the CDR3 is TGTGCCAGTAGTTCGCACCCGGGGGTAGGCTATGGCTACACCTTC.

V gene TRBV9 combines with J gene TRBJ2-5; 13 positions agree with TRBD2. Germline loops: CDR1 SGDLS, CDR2 YYNGEE. Germline trimming cut 1 base from V and 5 bases from J; bases unmatched to any gene: 2. The CDR3 sequence is 15 residues long. The CDR3 nucleotides read TGTGCCAGCAGCGTAACTAGCGGGAGGGCCGAGACCCAGTACTTC. This translates into CASSVTSGRAETQYF.

The rearrangement joins TRBV6-5 to TRBJ1-2; the D gene is possibly TRBD1 (5 bases). The V gene's germline CDR1 is MNHEY and CDR2 SVGAGI. V was shortened by 4 bases and J by 4 bases, with 10 bases between the two germline ends. The length of the CDR3 is 13 residues. CDR3 nucleotides: TGTGCCAGCAGTTCGCCAGGGCTCTATGGCTACACCTTC. It translates to CASSSPGLYGYTF.

This chain uses TRBV5-1 with TRBJ2-6; possibly TRBD1 for D (5 bases). The CDR3 contains 16 residues. V lost 0 bases, J lost 4 bases, and 11 bases lay in between. Germline V gene sequence: CDR1 SGHRS, CDR2 YFSETQ. The CDR3 region has the DNA TGCGCCAGCAGCTTGGTAGGGGCGACAGGGGCCAACGTCCTGACTTTC. Translated: CASSLVGATGANVLTF.

V usage is TRBV6-5 and J usage is TRBJ1-2, with D unresolved. Germline CDR1 reads MNHEY; CDR2 reads SVGAGI. The V and J ends lost 5 bases and 0 bases respectively, with 1 base between them. There are 11 residues in the CDR3. The CDR3 nucleotides read TGTGCCAGCAGTACTAACTATGGCTACACCTTC. It yields the protein CASSTNYGYTF.

The table lists this clone with a count of one. This chain connects TRBV5-1 to TRBJ2-7, with D perhaps matching TRBD2 (6 bases). CDR3 length: 15 amino acids. Germline V lookup: CDR1 SGHRS, CDR2 YFSETQ. Trimming took off 0 bases at V and 3 bases at J, with 13 bases between the two ends. In nucleotides, the CDR3 is TGCGCCAGCAGCTTGGCCGGGATGGAGGGCTACGAGCAGTACTTC. This translates into CASSLAGMEGYEQYF.

The chain links TRBV25-1 to TRBJ2-3; D is unresolved. CDR1 is MGHDK, CDR2 SYGVNS, per germline. The CDR3 has 13 residues. Trimming shortened V by 4 bases and J by 6 bases, and 11 bases separated the two germline ends. CDR3 residues: CASSAIFGDTQYF. DNA of the CDR3: TGTGCCAGCAGTGCTATCTTTGGGGATACGCAGTATTTT.

The gene calls are TRBV7-3 and TRBJ2-3, with a weak D call TRBD2 (6 bases). V lost 8 bases to trimming and J lost 4 bases, with 7 bases between them. The CDR3 has 11 residues. Germline CDR1 and CDR2: SGHTA and FQGTGA. The CDR3 here is CASGGADTQYF. The CDR3 DNA reads TGTGCCAGCGGCGGGGCAGATACGCAGTATTTT.

The chain joins TRBV11-2 to TRBJ2-2; TRBD1 might be the D (6 bases). The CDR3 sequence is 15 residues long. V gave up 4 bases and J gave up 6 bases, with 15 bases separating them. Germline lookup yields CDR1 SGHAT and CDR2 FQNNGV. The chain's CDR3 is CASSWGRFDAGELFF. CDR3 coding DNA: TGTGCCAGCAGCTGGGGGCGGTTCGATGCCGGGGAGCTGTTTTTT.

The chain joins TRBV4-3 to TRBJ2-5, with D unclear. V was trimmed by 1 base and J by 4 bases, leaving 13 bases between them. Germline V gene sequence: CDR1 LGHNA, CDR2 YSLEER. This CDR3 has 15 amino acids. CDR3 sequence: CASSQAFAAPETQYF. The CDR3 DNA follows: TGCGCCAGCAGCCAAGCTTTTGCGGCCCCAGAGACCCAGTACTTC.

The chain employs TRBV10-2 and TRBJ1-1; no firm D call. This CDR3 is built from 16 residues. V lost 3 bases and J 0 bases, leaving 14 bases between the germline ends. Looked up from germline, CDR1 is WSHSY and CDR2 is SAAADI. The CDR3 protein is CASSEWRTDLNTEAFF. DNA for the CDR3: TGCGCCAGCAGTGAATGGCGGACGGACCTGAACACTGAAGCTTTCTTT.

This chain connects TRBV19 to TRBJ2-3; D tentatively fits TRBD1 or TRBD2 (6 bases each). This CDR3 has 15 residues. V lost 2 bases and J lost 3, with 12 bases in between. The germline gives CDR1 LNHDA, CDR2 SQIVND (reference sequence). The CDR3 region has the DNA TGTGCCAGTAGTATACGCAGGGGAGGTACAGATACGCAGTATTTT. Translated, it gives CASSIRRGGTDTQYF.

This clone turned up a few times. The chain combines TRBV6-5 with TRBJ2-5, with D hard to call. Deletions cut 5 bases from V and 5 bases from J, with 15 bases between. CDR1 is MNHEY and CDR2 is SVGAGI in the germline V gene. This CDR3 contains 14 residues. CDR3 loop: CASSEESPTETQYF. The CDR3 nucleotides read TGTGCCAGCAGTGAAGAGAGCCCCACGGAGACCCAGTACTTC.

V usage is TRBV5-6 and J usage is TRBJ2-3, with D possibly being TRBD2 (6 bases). Germline values: CDR1 SGHDT, CDR2 YYEEEE. This CDR3 spans 15 amino acids. V lost 4 bases, J lost 0 bases, and 12 bases lay in between. The CDR3 sequence is CASSPDGRSTDTQYF. The CDR3 nucleotides read TGTGCCAGCAGCCCGGACGGGAGAAGCACAGATACGCAGTATTTT.

The chain couples TRBV30 to TRBJ1-2; tentative D call: TRBD1 (5 bases). The CDR3 sequence is 14 residues long. CDR1 and CDR2 (germline): GTSNPN, SVGIG (reference sequence). Trimming pared 5 bases from V and 5 bases from J, leaving 18 bases between. The CDR3 sequence: CAWHRGTERYGYTF. For the CDR3, the DNA is TGTGCCTGGCACCGAGGGACCGAGAGGTATGGCTACACCTTC.

With respect to this clone: Different DNA sequences within this sample yield the same CDR3. This chain links TRBV12-5 with TRBJ2-2; D possibly uses TRBD1 or TRBD2 (5 bases each). The CDR3 loop spans 13 amino acids. V was trimmed by 1 base and J by 5 bases, leaving 5 bases between them. Germline V gives CDR1 LGHNT, CDR2 FRNRAP. The CDR3 is CASGLGGTGELFF. CDR3 DNA: TGTGCTAGTGGTTTGGGGGGGACCGGGGAGCTGTTTTTT. The full variable domain, in which reference TRBV12-5 and TRBJ2-2 provide the parts outside the CDR3, is DARVTQTPRHKVTEMGQEVTMRCQPILGHNTVFWYRQTMMQGLELLAYFRNRAPLDDSGMPKDRFSAEMPDATLATLKIQPSEPRDSAVYFCASGLGGTGELFFGEGSRLTVL.

This chain uses TRBV2 with TRBJ2-7; tentative D call: TRBD1 (5 bases). CDR1 SNHLY and CDR2 FYNNEI come from the germline V gene. The germline V and J ends were trimmed by 7 bases and 0 bases, with 10 bases remaining between them. The CDR3 sequence is 13 residues long. In nucleotides, the CDR3 is TGTGCCAGCAACCAGGGTAGCTCCTACGAGCAGTACTTC. It yields the protein CASNQGSSYEQYF.

This chain links TRBV7-5 with TRBJ1-5. TRBV7-5 is a known pseudogene. The CDR3 runs 15 residues. The CDR3 loop is CARSLTGGHNQPQHF. Written as DNA, the CDR3 is TGTGCCAGAAGCTTAACGGGTGGTCACAATCAGCCCCAGCATTTT.

CDR3 bases: TGTGCCAGCTCACCACAATTAACCAGCGGGAGCTCCTACGAGCAGTACTTC. Its translation: CASSPQLTSGSSYEQYF. The chain combines TRBV18 with TRBJ2-7; TRBD2 agrees at 8 bases. There are 17 residues in the CDR3. The V gene's germline CDR1 is KGHSH and CDR2 LQKENI. The V and J ends lost 1 base and 0 bases, in that order; junction bases with no gene match: 8. The full variable domain, completed using reference TRBV18 and TRBJ2-7, is NAGVMQNPRHLVRRRGQEARLRCSPMKGHSHVYWYRQLPEEGLKFMVYLQKENIIDESGMPKERFSAEFPKEGPSILRIQQVVRGDSAAYFCASSPQLTSGSSYEQYFGPGTRLTVT.

The chain has TRBV7-8 and TRBJ2-2, with D perhaps given as TRBD1 or TRBD2 (5 bases each). CDR3 length: 15 amino acids. Germline-derived CDR1 and CDR2 are SGHVS and FQNEAQ. V dropped 8 bases and J dropped 5 bases, with 18 bases sitting between them. CDR3 sequence: CASSRDQGRTGELFF. In DNA form, the CDR3 reads TGTGCCAGCTCCCGGGACCAAGGCAGGACCGGGGAGCTGTTTTTT. The whole variable domain, filled in from reference TRBV7-8 and TRBJ2-2, reads GAGVSQSPRYKVAKRGQDVALRCDPISGHVSLFWYQQALGQGPEFLTYFQNEAQLDKSGLPSDRFFAERPEGSVSTLKIQRTQQEDSAVYLCASSRDQGRTGELFFGEGSRLTVL.

The rearrangement joins TRBV7-9 to TRBJ2-5; 7 bases agree with TRBD1. Germline CDR1 reads SEHNR; CDR2 reads FQNEAQ (reference sequence). The CDR3 consists of 14 residues. V gave up 8 bases and J gave up 4 bases; unmatched junction bases: 10. CDR3 in amino acids: CASSEGQLSETQYF. CDR3 coding DNA: TGTGCCAGCTCCGAGGGACAGCTCTCAGAGACCCAGTACTTC.

This chain connects TRBV2 to TRBJ1-2; 12 bases agree with TRBD1. The CDR3 runs to 16 residues. The J segment lost 7 bases and the V segment lost 4 bases, leaving 10 bases of the junction unmatched. The germline gives CDR1 SNHLY, CDR2 FYNNEI. The CDR3 region is CASSVLGTGGIAGYTF. The CDR3 DNA reads as TGTGCCAGCAGTGTCCTAGGGACAGGGGGCATCGCTGGCTACACCTTC.

The chain has TRBV6-5 and TRBJ1-4; no reliable D call. The CDR3 covers 15 residues. Germline V gives CDR1 MNHEY, CDR2 SVGAGI. V lost 5 bases and J 4 bases, leaving 14 bases between the germline ends. The CDR3 DNA is TGTGCCAGCAGTCCCCGGGGAGGTCGTAATGAAAAACTGTTTTTT. Residues: CASSPRGGRNEKLFF.

The chain recombines TRBV4-3 with TRBJ2-2, with D tentatively TRBD1 (6 bases). Germline CDR1 reads LGHNA; CDR2 reads YSLEER. The V end was cut by 0 bases, the J end by 4 bases, with 18 bases between. The CDR3 totals 18 residues. CDR3 coding DNA: TGCGCCAGCAGCCAAGACCTTGGGGGACAACGCCGCACCGGGGAGCTGTTTTTT. As protein: CASSQDLGGQRRTGELFF.